The 20 T cell receptor beta chains below all came from one sample that was sequenced in a study of breast tumors, draining lymph nodes, adjacent tissues. One entry per CDR3 protein results from TCRdb running MiXCR on the multiplex PCR reads. This table has 200,000 or so distinct CDR3 sequences, around 33% appearing once. The lymph nodes were axillary draining lymph nodes from breast cancer patients. The sample taken for sequencing was axillary lymph node tissue. The receptors shown here come from a female donor with breast cancer. Some clones in this sample may be carry-over from other donors' samples.

This clonotype was found many times. This rearrangement joins TRBV19 to TRBJ1-5, with D unresolved. Germline CDR1 is LNHDA and CDR2 is SQIVND (reference sequence). Trimming cost V 3 bases and J 0 bases, with 6 bases left between them. This CDR3 is built from 14 residues. CDR3 loop: CASSIGISNQPQHF. In DNA form, the CDR3 reads TGTGCCAGTAGTATCGGCATTAGCAATCAGCCCCAGCATTTT.

This clonotype was observed many times. The V call is TRBV6-5, the J call TRBJ1-2; D may be TRBD1 (6 bases). This CDR3 spans 13 amino acids. Trimming stripped 6 bases from V and 4 bases from J, with 12 bases between. Germline CDR1 reads MNHEY; CDR2 reads SVGAGI. The DNA for the CDR3 is TGTGCCAGCAGCCGACAGGACGGCTATGGCTACACCTTC. This translates into CASSRQDGYGYTF.

This clonotype was detected only a few times. Being one base from a much bigger clone, this may be a read error. The CDR3: CASSVPGRTDTQSF. DNA for the CDR3: TGTGCCAGCAGCGTGCCGGGTCGCACAGATACGCAGTCTTTT. This sequence joins TRBV9 and TRBJ2-3; D is unclear. The CDR3 sequence is 14 residues long. From germline, CDR1 is SGDLS and CDR2 YYNGEE.

This clonotype came up many times. The rearrangement links TRBV3-1 to TRBJ1-6, with 7 bases that match TRBD1. Germline trimming cut 4 bases from V and 7 bases from J; bases unmatched to any gene: 1. The length of the CDR3 is 13 residues. Germline CDR1 LGHDT, CDR2 YNNKEL (reference sequence). This CDR3 is CASSRDRNSPLHF. For the CDR3, the DNA is TGTGCCAGCAGCCGGGACAGAAATTCACCCCTCCACTTT.

On this clonotype: The junction does not match germline at one end; this may be a read error. The chain recombines TRBV19 with TRBJ1-6; TRBD1 is a possible D gene (5 bases). CDR3 length: 14 residues. CDR1 and CDR2 from the germline V gene are LNHDA and SQIVND (reference sequence). The CDR3 sequence is CAARGTGNNSPRHF. As DNA, the CDR3 is TGTGCCGCACGCGGGACGGGGAATAATTCACCCCGCCACTTT.

The genes are TRBV5-1 and TRBJ1-1; D remains unclear. Per germline, CDR1 SGHRS and CDR2 YFSETQ. The V and J ends lost 5 bases and 1 base respectively, with 12 bases between them. The CDR3 sequence is 14 residues long. The CDR3 loop reads CASRLSGTNTEAFF. For the CDR3, the DNA is TGCGCCAGCAGGCTTTCGGGAACGAACACTGAAGCTTTCTTT.

A few counts support this clonotype. One base away lies a much larger clone, so this may be a sequencing read error. This CDR3 is missing its conserved last phenylalanine or tryptophan, likely due to a read error. The rearrangement joins TRBV20-1 to TRBJ2-5; D uncertain. Germline CDR1 DFQATT, CDR2 SNEGSKA (reference sequence). The CDR3 totals 10 residues. Trimming took off 6 bases at V and 4 bases at J, with 6 bases between the two ends. CDR3 amino acids: CSALGETQYS. In nucleotides, the CDR3 is TGCAGTGCCCTCGGAGAGACCCAGTACTCC.

The V call is TRBV2, the J call TRBJ2-5; 14 bases agree with TRBD2. The trim removed 1 base at V and 9 bases at J, leaving 1 base unmatched. Germline V lookup: CDR1 SNHLY, CDR2 FYNNEI. This CDR3 is built from 14 residues. The chain's CDR3 is CASSEGLAGGSQYF. The CDR3 DNA reads TGTGCCAGCAGTGAAGGACTAGCGGGGGGGTCCCAGTACTTC.

There are many counts of this clonotype. The rearrangement joins TRBV20-1 to TRBJ2-2; possibly TRBD1 for D (5 bases). The CDR3 length is 14 residues. Germline CDR1 reads DFQATT; CDR2 reads SNEGSKA (reference sequence). V was clipped by 4 bases and J by 3 bases, with 12 bases between them. The CDR3 DNA reads as TGCAGTGCTACCCGGGCAGGGTACACCGGGGAGCTGTTTTTT. Amino acid sequence: CSATRAGYTGELFF.

This clonotype was picked up many times. The gene calls are TRBV20-1 and TRBJ2-1; D possibly corresponds to TRBD2 (6 bases). Germline V gene sequence: CDR1 DFQATT, CDR2 SNEGSKA (reference sequence). This CDR3 is built from 18 residues. Trimming took off 1 base at V and 0 bases at J, with 19 bases between the two ends. CDR3 sequence reads: CSARGNPLSGSSYNEQFF. In DNA form, the CDR3 reads TGCAGTGCTAGAGGCAATCCACTTAGCGGAAGCTCCTACAATGAGCAGTTCTTC.

This clonotype was counted between two and nine times. The chain combines TRBV7-8 with TRBJ1-1, with D perhaps matching TRBD1 (5 bases). With 8 bases removed from V and 1 base from J, the gap between germline ends came to 20 bases. Germline CDR1 reads SGHVS; CDR2 reads FQNEAQ. The CDR3 length is 16 residues. The CDR3 is CASGWPGGGGNTEAFF. CDR3 coding DNA: TGTGCCAGCGGGTGGCCCGGCGGGGGTGGGAACACTGAAGCTTTCTTT.

The table lists this clonotype with a count of one. The chain links TRBV15 to TRBJ1-6; D not certain. The germline V gene has CDR1 LNHNV and CDR2 YYDKDF (reference sequence). The CDR3 has 12 amino acids. The V end lost 0 bases, the J end lost 13 bases, and 7 bases lay between the germline ends. The CDR3 loop reads CATSRDRLPLHF. The CDR3 bases are TGTGCCACCAGCAGAGATCGTCTGCCCCTCCACTTT.

This clonotype has just a few counts. The CDR3 end shows no conserved phenylalanine or tryptophan, and so a read error is likely. The DNA is omitted, as the CDR3 cannot be located on it reliably, and the CDR3 follows TCRdb's listing. The V call is TRBV27, the J call TRBJ1-2. Germline V gene data show CDR1 as MNHEY and CDR2 as SMNVEV (reference sequence). Including both end residues, the CDR3 is 10 amino acids long. The CDR3 is CASSLGSEGV.

There are a few counts of this clonotype. The V call is TRBV6-5, the J call TRBJ2-1, with 9 bases identical to TRBD2. Germline CDR1 MNHEY, CDR2 SVGAGI. The CDR3 is 15 residues long. V was pared by 5 bases and J by 8 bases, with 10 bases of the junction left unmatched. The chain's CDR3 is CASSHLGGGADEQFF. The CDR3 DNA is TGTGCCAGCAGTCACTTGGGCGGGGGGGCCGATGAGCAGTTCTTC.

Worth noting for this clonotype: Compared with germline, one end of the junction differs, possibly owing to a read error. This chain joins TRBV6-6 and TRBJ2-4, with D unresolved. This CDR3 is built from 12 residues. Germline V gene data show CDR1 as MNHNY and CDR2 as SVGAGI (reference sequence). DNA of the CDR3: TGTGCCAGCAGTCACTCCTCGAACATTCAGTACTTC. Translating gives CASSHSSNIQYF.

This clonotype was detected ten times or more. Here the CDR3 reads CASSPGQTGELFF. Here the CDR3 DNA reads TGCGCCAGCAGCCCCGGACAAACCGGGGAGCTGTTTTTT. The V and J genes are TRBV5-1 and TRBJ2-2, with D possibly TRBD1 on 5 matching bases. The CDR3 has 13 residues. Per the germline V gene, CDR1 is SGHRS and CDR2 is YFSETQ. The V end was cut by 4 bases, the J end by 5 bases, with 9 bases between.

Of note for this clonotype: A read error may produce the germline difference seen at one junction end. The V and J genes are TRBV10-3 and TRBJ1-4; tentatively, D is TRBD1 (5 bases). The germline V gene encodes CDR1 ENHRY and CDR2 SYGVKD. CDR3 length: 13 amino acids. The CDR3 DNA is TGTGCCATCAGCCCGGGGCAAGATGAAGAACTGTTTTTT. It encodes CAISPGQDEELFF.

The J gene is TRBJ2-1, the V gene TRBV6-2 or TRBV6-3, with 9 bases fitting TRBD2. Losses at the gene ends were 10 bases for V and 5 bases for J; bases not matched to a gene: 9. Germline assignment: CDR1 MNHEY and CDR2 SVGEGT. The CDR3 consists of 14 residues. CDR3 loop: CATKGLALNNEQFF. The CDR3 nucleotides read TGTGCCACGAAGGGACTAGCTCTCAACAATGAGCAGTTCTTC.

Note on this clonotype: A read error may be the cause here, since a much bigger clone is one base away. Lacking the conserved final phenylalanine or tryptophan, this CDR3 likely reflects a read error. The chain employs TRBV6-5 and TRBJ2-7; TRBD2 agrees at 10 bases. The germline gives CDR1 MNHEY, CDR2 SVGAGI. The CDR3 has 14 amino acids. V gave up 7 bases and J gave up 6 bases; unmatched junction bases: 9. In DNA, the CDR3 is TGTGCCAGCACCCAAGCGGGAGGGCCGGGCGAGCAGTACTCC. Encoded protein: CASTQAGGPGEQYS.

This chain connects TRBV12-3 or TRBV12-4 to TRBJ2-3; D possibly matches TRBD1 or TRBD2 (5 bases each). V lost 3 bases and J 4 bases, leaving 11 bases between the germline ends. CDR3 length equals 14 residues. CDR3 loop: CASSLGTPADTQYF. The CDR3 bases are TGTGCCAGCAGTTTGGGGACCCCCGCAGATACGCAGTATTTT.